The next 32 T cell receptor beta chains were all read from a single sample in a study of identical twins. A single record per CDR3 protein comes from TCRdb applying MiXCR to the 5' RACE reads. The sample includes 430,000 or so distinct CDR3 sequences, approximately 24% of them seen just once. The same sample was also studied in work on T cells expressing NK-cell markers.

Sequenced sample: CD4+ T cells sorted from blood. Receptor source: a young woman in good health.

This clonotype was detected a few times. The CDR3: CSAQQARYGYTF. The CDR3 nucleotides are TGCAGTGCCCAACAGGCCCGCTATGGCTACACCTTC. The chain links TRBV20-1 to TRBJ1-2; D is perhaps TRBD1 (5 bases). V was shortened by 6 bases and J by 4 bases, with 12 bases between the two germline ends. In germline, CDR1 is DFQATT, CDR2 SNEGSKA (reference sequence). This CDR3 spans 12 amino acids.

V and J are TRBV6-1 and TRBJ1-1, with 9 bases that match TRBD1. Germline V gene data show CDR1 as MNHNS and CDR2 as SASEGT. This CDR3 is 12 amino acids long. Trimming cost V 3 bases and J 10 bases; bases outside gene matches: 3. CDR3 coding DNA: TGTGCCAGCAGTGACCGGGACAGGGCAGCTTTCTTT. Protein: CASSDRDRAAFF.

This clonotype has only a few counts. The chain couples TRBV27 to TRBJ1-1; D uncertain. Germline-derived CDR1 and CDR2 are MNHEY and SMNVEV (reference sequence). The V end lost 1 base, the J end lost 5 bases, and 8 bases lay between the germline ends. The CDR3 extends over 13 amino acids. The CDR3 loop is CASSLFPRTEAFF. CDR3 DNA: TGTGCCAGCAGTTTATTCCCGAGGACTGAAGCTTTCTTT.

This clonotype showed up just a few times. This chain links TRBV11-3 with TRBJ2-1, with D possibly being TRBD1 (5 bases). Trimming took off 4 bases at V and 9 bases at J, with 7 bases between the two ends. There are 11 residues in the CDR3. Germline CDR1 is SGHNT and CDR2 is YENEEA. CDR3 amino acids: CASSSDSEQFF. The CDR3 DNA follows: TGTGCCAGCAGCTCCGACAGTGAGCAGTTCTTC.

In DNA, the CDR3 is TGCAGTGCGGAGACTAGCGGGGGCCGCAGCTCCTACAATGAGCAGTTCTTC. Amino acid sequence: CSAETSGGRSSYNEQFF. This sequence joins TRBV20-1 and TRBJ2-1, with 12 nucleotides matching TRBD2. Germline loops: CDR1 DFQATT, CDR2 SNEGSKA (reference sequence). This CDR3 contains 17 residues. V trimming: 6 bases; J trimming: 0 bases; junction bases outside the gene matches: 9.

There are a few counts of this clonotype. V and J are TRBV25-1 and TRBJ2-2, with no clear D. The germline V gene encodes CDR1 MGHDK and CDR2 SYGVNS. Trimming took 1 base from V and 1 from J, leaving 10 bases between them. There are 16 residues in the CDR3. The CDR3 is CASSEFAERNTGELFF. CDR3 sequence (DNA): TGTGCCAGCAGTGAATTCGCGGAGCGGAACACCGGGGAGCTGTTTTTT.

This clonotype has a count of ten or more. The V gene is TRBV5-5, the J gene TRBJ2-5; possibly TRBD2 for D (6 bases). The germline gives CDR1 SGHKS, CDR2 YYEKEE (reference sequence). CDR3 size: 15 residues. V lost 4 bases, J lost 5 bases, and 18 bases lay in between. The CDR3 DNA follows: TGTGCCAGCAGCAAAAAGGCGGGGATCTCGGAGACCCAGTACTTC. This codes for CASSKKAGISETQYF.

The chain employs TRBV10-3 and TRBJ2-2, with 10 nucleotides matching TRBD1. CDR3 size: 12 residues. Trimming cost V 10 bases and J 5 bases; bases outside gene matches: 1. Germline assignment: CDR1 ENHRY and CDR2 SYGVKD. CDR3 region: CATGQGTGELFF. The CDR3, as DNA: TGTGCCACGGGACAGGGGACCGGGGAGCTGTTTTTT.

The chain has TRBV7-3 and TRBJ2-7, with D maybe TRBD2 (5 bases). The germline gives CDR1 SGHTA, CDR2 FQGTGA. There are 12 residues in the CDR3. Trimming shortened V by 0 bases and J by 5 bases, and 5 bases separated the two germline ends. In nucleotides, the CDR3 is TGTGCCAGCAGCTTAACAGCGGACGAGCAGTACTTC. It is translated as CASSLTADEQYF.

This clonotype has more than one count but fewer than ten. This chain joins TRBV29-1 and TRBJ2-5; TRBD1 might be the D (5 bases). This CDR3 spans 13 amino acids. Germline-derived CDR1 and CDR2 are SQVTM and ANQGSEA. Trimming took off 3 bases at V and 0 bases at J, with 8 bases between the two ends. The CDR3 DNA reads TGCAGCGTTGATTACAGGAACCAAGAGACCCAGTACTTC. This encodes CSVDYRNQETQYF.

A few counts support this clonotype. The V and J genes are TRBV11-3 and TRBJ2-1; TRBD1 matches 7 bases. Germline CDR1 reads SGHNT; CDR2 reads YENEEA. V dropped 3 bases and J dropped 3; count of bases not matched to a gene: 5. The CDR3 contains 15 residues. CDR3 residues: CASSLRGPNYNEQFF. As DNA, the CDR3 is TGTGCCAGCAGCTTGAGGGGGCCTAACTACAATGAGCAGTTCTTC.

This clonotype was detected a few times. The chain combines TRBV18 with TRBJ2-7; D assignment may be TRBD1 or TRBD2 (5 bases each). V gave up 6 bases and J gave up 12 bases, with 21 bases separating them. CDR1 is KGHSH, CDR2 LQKENI, per germline. This CDR3 contains 13 residues. In DNA, the CDR3 is TGTGCCAGCTCGCCTAACTCGGACGGGGCCTGGTACTTC. The encoded protein is CASSPNSDGAWYF. Drawing the rest from reference TRBV18 and TRBJ2-7, the complete variable domain is NAGVMQNPRHLVRRRGQEARLRCSPMKGHSHVYWYRQLPEEGLKFMVYLQKENIIDESGMPKERFSAEFPKEGPSILRIQQVVRGDSAAYFCASSPNSDGAWYFGPGTRLTVT.

This clonotype was observed a few times. The rearrangement uses TRBV2 and TRBJ2-2; D might be TRBD1 or TRBD2, each matching 5 bases. The V end was cut by 4 bases, the J end by 6 bases, with 12 bases between. The CDR3 contains 14 residues. Germline CDR1 and CDR2: SNHLY and FYNNEI. The CDR3 loop is CASSARWGPGELFF. CDR3 nucleotides: TGTGCCAGCAGTGCCCGGTGGGGACCCGGGGAGCTGTTTTTT.

A few counts support this clonotype. The chain joins TRBV28 to TRBJ2-5, with D perhaps TRBD1 (6 bases). Between the trimmed V and J ends, which lost 6 bases and 1 base, there was a span of 9 bases. CDR1 MDHEN and CDR2 SYDVKM come from the germline V gene. The CDR3 has 13 amino acids. Here the CDR3 DNA reads TGTGCCAGCAGACAACAGGGCCAAGAGACCCAGTACTTC. Protein: CASRQQGQETQYF.

This clonotype was seen only a few times. The J gene is TRBJ2-7, the V gene TRBV6-1, with D perhaps matching TRBD1 (6 bases). The length of the CDR3 is 15 residues. CDR1 is MNHNS and CDR2 is SASEGT in the germline V gene. V was shortened by 6 bases and J by 2 bases, with 17 bases between the two germline ends. The CDR3 spells CASRPLDRLTYEQYF. The CDR3 DNA follows: TGTGCCAGCAGACCCCTAGACAGGTTAACCTACGAGCAGTACTTC.

V gene TRBV20-1 combines with J gene TRBJ1-6; D ambiguous. Trimming pared 4 bases from V and 5 bases from J, leaving 12 bases between. In germline, CDR1 is DFQATT, CDR2 SNEGSKA (reference sequence). The CDR3 length is 14 residues. The CDR3 DNA sequence: TGCAGTGCTAAAGCAGGCGCTAATAATTCACCCCTCCACTTT. It translates to CSAKAGANNSPLHF.

The table lists this clonotype with a few counts. The chain links TRBV29-1 to TRBJ1-2; 7 positions match TRBD1. CDR1 is SQVTM and CDR2 is ANQGSEA in the germline V gene. V lost 4 bases and J lost 0; bases outside the gene matches: 2. The CDR3 runs 13 residues. The CDR3 DNA reads TGCAGCGTTGGGGGACAGCCTAACTATGGCTACACCTTC. Translation gives CSVGGQPNYGYTF.

The table lists this clonotype with a few counts. V gene TRBV12-3 or TRBV12-4 combines with J gene TRBJ1-5; D is undetermined. V was pared by 1 base and J by 5 bases, with 6 bases between. The CDR3 runs 13 residues. Here the CDR3 DNA reads TGTGCCAGCAGTTTAGAGGCGTATCAGCCCCAGCATTTT. Translated, it gives CASSLEAYQPQHF.

The rearrangement uses TRBV7-2 and TRBJ2-7; TRBD1 agrees at 7 bases. CDR3 length equals 15 residues. The V gene end was trimmed by 0 bases and the J gene end by 1 base; junction bases not matched to a gene: 3. CDR1 is SGHTA, CDR2 FQGNSA, per germline. CDR3 nucleotides: TGTGCCAGCAGCTTAGCCCCGGGACAGTCCTACGAGCAGTACTTC. Residues: CASSLAPGQSYEQYF.

The chain is built from TRBV27 and TRBJ1-2; 10 bases are shared with TRBD1. This CDR3 is built from 14 residues. Germline-derived CDR1 and CDR2 are MNHEY and SMNVEV (reference sequence). Losses at the gene ends were 3 bases for V and 8 bases for J; bases not matched to a gene: 6. The CDR3 here is CASSFWDRGEGYTF. CDR3 in DNA: TGTGCCAGCAGTTTCTGGGACAGGGGAGAAGGCTACACCTTC.

This clonotype was recorded a few times. This sequence joins TRBV9 and TRBJ2-1; TRBD2 agrees at 12 bases. V was pared by 4 bases and J by 10 bases, with 12 bases of the junction left unmatched. This CDR3 has 16 residues. Germline V gives CDR1 SGDLS, CDR2 YYNGEE. The CDR3 DNA sequence: TGTGCCAGCAGCCCCAGGACTAGCGGGACCTCGGCCGAGCAGTTCTTC. It encodes CASSPRTSGTSAEQFF.

This chain links TRBV5-6 with TRBJ2-1; 8 bases fit TRBD2. CDR1 and CDR2 from the germline V gene are SGHDT and YYEEEE. The junction had 6 bases not matched to a gene; V was cut back by 2 bases and J by 5 bases. The CDR3 spans 15 residues. The CDR3 DNA reads TGTGCCAGCAGCTTCGGCGGGAGGACCCACAATGAGCAGTTCTTC. Protein product: CASSFGGRTHNEQFF.

The table lists this clonotype with a few counts. This chain joins TRBV10-3 and TRBJ1-1, with D hard to call. Germline assignment: CDR1 ENHRY and CDR2 SYGVKD. The CDR3 extends over 13 amino acids. Deletions cut 6 bases from V and 4 bases from J, with 12 bases between. In DNA, the CDR3 is TGTGCCATCAGACTCGGGGAAAGCACTGAAGCTTTCTTT. Protein product: CAIRLGESTEAFF.

This clonotype was detected only a few times. V is TRBV4-3 and J is TRBJ2-3; D not certain. Germline assignment: CDR1 LGHNA and CDR2 YSLEER. Trimming took off 1 base at V and 4 bases at J, with 12 bases between the two ends. The CDR3 is made up of 15 amino acids. CDR3 nucleotide sequence: TGCGCCAGCAGCCAAGGAGGCGCAGATTCAGATACGCAGTATTTT. Translated, it gives CASSQGGADSDTQYF.

This clonotype was counted between two and nine times. This sequence joins TRBV20-1 and TRBJ2-5; a possible D gene is TRBD1 (6 bases). The V gene lost 2 bases and the J gene lost 9 bases, with 16 bases spanning the gap. Germline CDR1 reads DFQATT; CDR2 reads SNEGSKA (reference sequence). CDR3 length: 13 amino acids. The chain's CDR3 is CSARPPGALAQYF. The DNA for the CDR3 is TGCAGTGCTAGACCCCCAGGGGCCCTGGCCCAGTACTTC.

This sequence joins TRBV19 and TRBJ1-5; 9 bases align to TRBD1. V was pared by 2 bases and J by 10 bases, with 6 bases of the junction left unmatched. Germline V gene sequence: CDR1 LNHDA, CDR2 SQIVND (reference sequence). This CDR3 comprises 14 residues. CDR3 protein: CASSIPGTGTPQHF. In DNA form, the CDR3 reads TGTGCCAGTAGTATACCCGGGACAGGGACTCCCCAGCATTTT.

The chain is built from TRBV12-3 or TRBV12-4 and TRBJ1-1, with D perhaps TRBD1 (5 bases). With 3 bases removed from V and 3 bases from J, the gap between germline ends came to 8 bases. The CDR3 spans 13 residues. The CDR3 bases are TGTGCCAGCAGTTTTAGGGGATACACTGAAGCTTTCTTT. Encoded protein: CASSFRGYTEAFF.

The chain joins TRBV5-1 to TRBJ1-1; no firm D call. The germline V gene encodes CDR1 SGHRS and CDR2 YFSETQ. V lost 2 bases and J lost 9, with 11 bases in between. This CDR3 region has 12 residues. This CDR3 is CASSLSPGQAFF. The CDR3 bases are TGCGCCAGCAGCTTATCACCCGGTCAAGCTTTCTTT.

This clonotype has a handful of counts. The V call is TRBV10-3, the J call TRBJ1-1; D not resolved. V was cut by 4 bases and J by 8 bases, with 14 bases left in between. Germline values: CDR1 ENHRY, CDR2 SYGVKD. The CDR3 has 13 residues. The CDR3 is CAISGSGGAEAFF. Written as DNA, the CDR3 is TGTGCCATCAGTGGATCCGGCGGCGCCGAAGCTTTCTTT.

The chain couples TRBV6-1 to TRBJ1-1; D perhaps matches TRBD1 (5 bases). CDR1 MNHNS and CDR2 SASEGT come from the germline V gene. The CDR3 loop spans 13 amino acids. V gave up 5 bases and J gave up 3 bases, with 10 bases separating them. The CDR3 sequence: CASSQGHHTEAFF. The CDR3 nucleotides are TGTGCCAGCAGTCAAGGACACCACACTGAAGCTTTCTTT.

The rearrangement joins TRBV20-1 to TRBJ1-2; possibly TRBD1 for D (6 bases). Germline V gene data show CDR1 as DFQATT and CDR2 as SNEGSKA (reference sequence). V dropped 3 bases and J dropped 5 bases, with 16 bases sitting between them. The CDR3 covers 14 residues. The CDR3, as DNA: TGCAGTGCTAGTAGGGTGGGCAGGGGTTATGGCTACACCTTC. Translated: CSASRVGRGYGYTF.

This clonotype came up a few times. V gene TRBV7-8 combines with J gene TRBJ2-3; D is ambiguous. V lost 2 bases and J 2 bases, leaving 11 bases between the germline ends. The CDR3 is 15 amino acids. Germline assignment: CDR1 SGHVS and CDR2 FQNEAQ. Here the CDR3 DNA reads TGTGCCAGCAGCTTAAATTCGTATTCCACAGATACGCAGTATTTT. Translated, it gives CASSLNSYSTDTQYF.